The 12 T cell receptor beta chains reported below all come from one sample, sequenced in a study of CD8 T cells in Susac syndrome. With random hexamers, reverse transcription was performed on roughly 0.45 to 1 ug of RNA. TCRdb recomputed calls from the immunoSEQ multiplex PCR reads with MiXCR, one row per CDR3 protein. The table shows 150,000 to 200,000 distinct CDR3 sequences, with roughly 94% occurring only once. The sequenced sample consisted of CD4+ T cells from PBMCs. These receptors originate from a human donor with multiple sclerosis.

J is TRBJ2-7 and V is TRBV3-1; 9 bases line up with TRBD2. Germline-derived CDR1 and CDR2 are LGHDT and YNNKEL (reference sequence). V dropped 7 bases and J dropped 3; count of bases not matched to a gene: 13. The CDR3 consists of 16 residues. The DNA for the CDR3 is TGTGCCAGCAACCTTCGGGGTAGCGGGAGTATCTACGAGCAGTACTTC. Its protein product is CASNLRGSGSIYEQYF.

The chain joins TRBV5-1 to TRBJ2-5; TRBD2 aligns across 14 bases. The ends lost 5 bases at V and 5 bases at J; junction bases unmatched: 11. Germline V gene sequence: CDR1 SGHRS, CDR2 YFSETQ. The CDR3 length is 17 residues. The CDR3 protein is CASSSLGTSGSPETQYF. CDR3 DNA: TGCGCCAGCAGTTCCCTCGGGACTAGCGGGAGCCCGGAGACCCAGTACTTC. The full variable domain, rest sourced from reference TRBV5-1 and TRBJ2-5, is KAGVTQTPRYLIKTRGQQVTLSCSPISGHRSVSWYQQTPGQGLQFLFEYFSETQRNKGNFPGRFSGRQFSNSRSEMNVSTLELGDSALYLCASSSLGTSGSPETQYFGPGTRLLVL.

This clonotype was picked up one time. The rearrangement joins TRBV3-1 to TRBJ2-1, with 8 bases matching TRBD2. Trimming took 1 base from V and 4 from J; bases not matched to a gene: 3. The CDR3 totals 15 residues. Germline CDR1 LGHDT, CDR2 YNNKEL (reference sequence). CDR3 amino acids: CASSQGLAFYNEQFF. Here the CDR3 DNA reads TGTGCCAGCAGCCAAGGACTAGCGTTTTACAATGAGCAGTTCTTC.

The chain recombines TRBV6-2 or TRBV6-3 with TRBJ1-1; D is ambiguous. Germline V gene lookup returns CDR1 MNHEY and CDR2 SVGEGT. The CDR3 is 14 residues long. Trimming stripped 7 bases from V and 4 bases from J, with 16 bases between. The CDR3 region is CASMTFGVGTEAFF. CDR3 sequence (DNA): TGTGCCAGCATGACTTTTGGAGTGGGCACTGAAGCTTTCTTT.

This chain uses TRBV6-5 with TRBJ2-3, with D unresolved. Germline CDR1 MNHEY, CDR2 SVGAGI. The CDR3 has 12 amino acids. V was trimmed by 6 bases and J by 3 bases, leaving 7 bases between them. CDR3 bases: TGTGCCAGCAGACCCCCGACAGATACGCAGTATTTT. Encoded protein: CASRPPTDTQYF.

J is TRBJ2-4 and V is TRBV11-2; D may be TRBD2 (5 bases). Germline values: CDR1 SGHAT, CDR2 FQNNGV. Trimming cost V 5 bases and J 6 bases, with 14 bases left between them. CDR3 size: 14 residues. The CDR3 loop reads CASSPLRGGNIQYF. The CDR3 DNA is TGTGCCAGCAGCCCACTTCGGGGTGGAAACATTCAGTACTTC. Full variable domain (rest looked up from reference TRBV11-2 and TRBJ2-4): EAGVAQSPRYKIIEKRQSVAFWCNPISGHATLYWYQQILGQGPKLLIQFQNNGVVDDSQLPKDRFSAERLKGVDSTLKIQPAKLEDSAVYLCASSPLRGGNIQYFGAGTRLSVL.

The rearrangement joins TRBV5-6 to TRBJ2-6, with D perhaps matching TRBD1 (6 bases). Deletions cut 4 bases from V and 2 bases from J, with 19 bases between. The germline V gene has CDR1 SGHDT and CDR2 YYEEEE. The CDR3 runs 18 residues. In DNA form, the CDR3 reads TGTGCCAGCAGCCCGGACCACCCATCAGGGGCTGGGGCCAACGTCCTGACTTTC. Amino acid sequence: CASSPDHPSGAGANVLTF.

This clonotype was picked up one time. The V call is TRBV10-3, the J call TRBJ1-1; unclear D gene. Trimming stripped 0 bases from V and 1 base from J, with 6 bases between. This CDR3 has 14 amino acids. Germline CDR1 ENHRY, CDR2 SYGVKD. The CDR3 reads CAISESFGNTEAFF. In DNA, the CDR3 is TGTGCCATCAGTGAGTCTTTCGGGAACACTGAAGCTTTCTTT.

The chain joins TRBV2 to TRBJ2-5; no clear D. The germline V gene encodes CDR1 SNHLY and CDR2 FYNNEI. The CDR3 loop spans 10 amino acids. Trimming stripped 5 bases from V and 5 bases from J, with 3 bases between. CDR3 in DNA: TGTGCCAGCAGTTGGGAGACCCAGTACTTC. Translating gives CASSWETQYF.

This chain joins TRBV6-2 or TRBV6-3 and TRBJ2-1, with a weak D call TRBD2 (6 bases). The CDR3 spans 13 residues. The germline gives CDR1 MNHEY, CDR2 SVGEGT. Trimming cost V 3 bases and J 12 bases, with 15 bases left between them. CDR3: CASSYLEGGRQFF. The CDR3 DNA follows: TGTGCCAGCAGTTATCTTGAGGGAGGAAGGCAGTTCTTC.

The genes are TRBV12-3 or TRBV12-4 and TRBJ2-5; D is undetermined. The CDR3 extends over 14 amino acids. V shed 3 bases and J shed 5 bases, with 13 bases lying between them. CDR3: CASSFDDTLETQYF. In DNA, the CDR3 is TGTGCCAGCAGTTTTGACGACACCCTCGAGACCCAGTACTTC.

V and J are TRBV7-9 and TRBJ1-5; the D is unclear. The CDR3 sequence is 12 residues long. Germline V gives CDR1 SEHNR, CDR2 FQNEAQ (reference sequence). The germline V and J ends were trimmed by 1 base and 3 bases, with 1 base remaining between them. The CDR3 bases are TGTGCCAGCAGCTTAGACAATCAGCCCCAGCATTTT. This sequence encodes CASSLDNQPQHF.